This is a list of T cell receptor beta chains from one sample in a study of T cell changes during pregnancy in multiple sclerosis. TCRdb's table, derived via immunoSEQ multiplex PCR, lists solely in-frame clones and lacks some. This sample has about 61,000 clones, with over 90% found just once. The sequencing here drew on CD8+ T cells from peripheral blood mononuclear cells, taken in the third trimester of pregnancy. Source of these receptors: a female donor with multiple sclerosis, enrolled in a pregnancy study. Both conserved end residues are part of each CDR3.

length: 15; J: TRBJ1-1; V: TRBV19; CDR3: CASSISFTGKTEAFF
length: 16; J: TRBJ2-7; V: TRBV28; CDR3: CASSTTPGTGGYEQYF
length: 13; J: TRBJ1-1; V: TRBV19; CDR3: CASSMNLMAEAFF
length: 15; J: TRBJ2-7; V: TRBV7-9; CDR3: CASSSPLSREYEQYF
length: 15; J: TRBJ1-2; V: TRBV4-3; CDR3: CASSQITGGKYGYTF
length: 16; J: TRBJ1-3; V: TRBV9; CDR3: CASSVGRDSSGNTIYF
length: 12; J: TRBJ2-5; V: TRBV11-2; CDR3: CASTRPGETQYF
length: 17; J: TRBJ2-2; V: TRBV5-4; CDR3: CVMAAGGPLANTGELFF
length: 15; J: TRBJ2-3; V: TRBV29-1; CDR3: CSVGQNLLSTDTQYF
length: 12; J: TRBJ1-2; V: TRBV13; CDR3: CASTDSSYGYTF
length: 13; J: TRBJ2-7; V: TRBV5-4; CDR3: CASSLTDTLEQYF
length: 14; J: TRBJ2-7; V: TRBV5-6; CDR3: CASSFTGGADEQYF
length: 16; J: TRBJ2-2; V: TRBV29-1; CDR3: CSVHLPGEKNTGELFF
length: 14; J: TRBJ1-1; V: TRBV7-6; CDR3: CASSLELLNTEAFF
length: 12; J: TRBJ1-5; V: TRBV27; CDR3: CASRAGGGPQHF
length: 15; J: TRBJ1-1; V: TRBV28; CDR3: CASSTETGVNTEAFF
length: 14; J: TRBJ2-7; V: TRBV4-1; CDR3: CASSSGTGPYEQYF
length: 12; J: TRBJ1-1; V: TRBV27; CDR3: CASSLEEIEAFF